This T cell receptor (beta chain) is drawn from a study of T cells in Graves' hyperthyroidism and ophthalmopathy. More than 8.5 ml of fresh peripheral blood supplied the PBMCs. On this clonotype itself: A much larger clonotype is one base distant, so this may be a read error.

CDR3 length: 14 amino acids. Deletions cut 6 bases from V and 9 bases from J, with 21 bases between. Amplification yielded TCR beta CDR3 regions, with RNA transcripts as the source. The primer set for the first-round RT-PCR of the TCR CDR3 was HTBI. TCRdb re-called the multiplex PCR reads through MiXCR, storing one row per CDR3 protein. This table has more than 500,000 distinct CDR3 sequences, roughly 16% appearing once. The chain couples TRBV12-3 or TRBV12-4 to TRBJ2-7; D is tentatively TRBD1 or TRBD2 (5 bases each). The clonotype comes from a young woman with Graves' ophthalmopathy. Sequencing was performed on blood. The CDR3, as DNA: TGTGCCAGCAGAAGGACTGGGGGTTCTGGCGGGCAGTACTTC. Protein: CASRRTGGSGGQYF.